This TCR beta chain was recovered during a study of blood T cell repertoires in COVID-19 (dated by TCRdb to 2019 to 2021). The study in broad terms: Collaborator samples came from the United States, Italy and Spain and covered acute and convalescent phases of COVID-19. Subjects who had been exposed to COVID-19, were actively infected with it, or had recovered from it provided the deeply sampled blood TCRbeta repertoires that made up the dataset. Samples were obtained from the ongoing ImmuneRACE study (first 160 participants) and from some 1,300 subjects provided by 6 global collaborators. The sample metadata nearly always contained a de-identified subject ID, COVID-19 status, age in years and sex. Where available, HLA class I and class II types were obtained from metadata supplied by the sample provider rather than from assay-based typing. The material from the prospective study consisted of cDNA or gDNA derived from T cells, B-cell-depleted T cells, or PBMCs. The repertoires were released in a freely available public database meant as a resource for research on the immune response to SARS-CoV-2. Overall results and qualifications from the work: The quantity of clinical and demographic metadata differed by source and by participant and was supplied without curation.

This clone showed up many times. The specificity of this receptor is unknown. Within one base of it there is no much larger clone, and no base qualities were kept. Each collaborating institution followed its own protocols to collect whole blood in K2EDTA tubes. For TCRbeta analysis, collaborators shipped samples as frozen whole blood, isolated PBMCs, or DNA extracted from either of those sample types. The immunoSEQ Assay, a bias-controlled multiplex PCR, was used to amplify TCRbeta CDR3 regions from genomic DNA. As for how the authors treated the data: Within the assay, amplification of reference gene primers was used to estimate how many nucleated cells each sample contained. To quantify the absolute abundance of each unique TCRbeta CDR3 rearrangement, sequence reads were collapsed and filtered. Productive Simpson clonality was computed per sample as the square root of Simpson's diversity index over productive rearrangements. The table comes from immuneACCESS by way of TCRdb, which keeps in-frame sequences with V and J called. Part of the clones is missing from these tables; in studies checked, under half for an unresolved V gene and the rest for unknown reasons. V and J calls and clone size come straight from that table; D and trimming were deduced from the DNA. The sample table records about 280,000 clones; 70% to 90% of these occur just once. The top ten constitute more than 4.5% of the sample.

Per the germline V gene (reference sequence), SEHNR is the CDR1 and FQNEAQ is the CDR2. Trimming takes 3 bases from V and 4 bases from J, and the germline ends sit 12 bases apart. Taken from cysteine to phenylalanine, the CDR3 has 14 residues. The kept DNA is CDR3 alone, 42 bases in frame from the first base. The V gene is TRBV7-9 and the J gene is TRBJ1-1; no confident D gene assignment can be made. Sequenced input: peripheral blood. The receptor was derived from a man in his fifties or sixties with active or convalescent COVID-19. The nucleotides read TGTGCCAGCAGCTTCTCGTCGACGGGCACTGAAGCTTTCTTT. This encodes CASSFSSTGTEAFF.